This T cell receptor beta chain was captured in a study of post-analysis software for immune sequencing data. CDR3 length: 12 residues. V was cut by 1 base and J by 9 bases, with 7 bases left in between. The germline CDR1 and CDR2 sequences are LGHDT and YNNKEL (reference sequence). Prepared libraries of TCR beta cDNA carried unique molecular identifiers. One entry per CDR3 protein, called by TCRdb with MiXCR from the PCR reads. The sample yields some 800,000 distinct CDR3 sequences, 40% to 55% seen once. Study-wide results and caveats: Controls had lower frequencies than patients of four or five TRBV segments, which included TRBV5-6, TRBV5-1 and TRBV20-1.

This clonotype was observed many times. Antigen: not known. Sample: blood. The TCR was taken from a girl under 18 with multiple sclerosis. The chain employs TRBV3-1 and TRBJ2-1; D unresolved. The CDR3 bases are TGTGCCAGCAGCCAAGGTATTGTTGAGCAGTTCTTC. This gives the protein CASSQGIVEQFF.